This T cell receptor (beta chain) is from a study of cytomegalovirus exposure and HLA in healthy donors. Study details: According to later analysis, the same platform produced the approximately 120 validation and about 700 first-cohort repertoires.

Overall study findings and caveats: In vitro experiments confirmed that three CMV-associated chains were specific for CMV antigens.

V was shortened by 8 bases and J by 8 bases, with 12 bases between the two germline ends. The V gene's germline CDR1 is ENHRY and CDR2 SYGVKD. The CDR3 covers 11 residues. This clone was counted between two and nine times. Its matching antigen is unknown. The method was immunoSEQ multiplex PCR; TCRdb's version includes in-frame clones alone and lacks a portion of them. The sample lists fewer than 200,000 clones, approximately 96% occurring once. Sequenced: PBMCs. The chain has TRBV10-3 and TRBJ1-1, with D maybe TRBD1 (5 bases). The receptor was isolated from a woman aged 18-29 years in good health and CMV-seronegative. As DNA, the CDR3 is TGTGCCATCGGAGGGCGGACAGAAGCTTTCTTT. As protein: CAIGGRTEAFF.